This entry concerns a single T cell receptor (beta chain). The target antigen is unknown. The CDR3 is made up of 14 amino acids. Germline loops: CDR1 MNHEY, CDR2 SMNVEV (reference sequence). J was trimmed by 6 bases and V by 7 bases; bases with no gene match: 6. The data were obtained in a study of cytomegalovirus exposure and HLA in healthy donors. Whole-study findings and limits: The majority of TCR sequences were rare, yet some public TCRs appeared in many donors.

TCRdb keeps only in-frame clones here, not all; method: immunoSEQ multiplex PCR. The data hold 120,000 or so clones, with 89% observed a single time. These donors were members of the roughly 120-subject validation cohort, a group separate from the approximately 670-subject first cohort. The receptor's source is a woman aged 18-29 years in good health and CMV-seronegative. The sequenced sample was PBMCs. V is TRBV27 and J is TRBJ2-1; 10 nucleotides align to TRBD1. The CDR3 here is CASTLTGGGNEQFF. The CDR3 DNA follows: TGTGCCAGCACCCTGACAGGGGGCGGCAATGAGCAGTTCTTC.